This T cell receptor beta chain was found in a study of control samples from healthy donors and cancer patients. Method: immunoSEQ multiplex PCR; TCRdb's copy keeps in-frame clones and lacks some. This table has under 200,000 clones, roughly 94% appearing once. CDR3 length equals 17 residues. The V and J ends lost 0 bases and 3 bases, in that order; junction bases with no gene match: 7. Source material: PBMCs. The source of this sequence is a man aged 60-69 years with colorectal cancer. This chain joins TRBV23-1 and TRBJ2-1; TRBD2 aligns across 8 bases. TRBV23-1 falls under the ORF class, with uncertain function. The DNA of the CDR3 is TGCGCCAGCAGTCAATCAGGACGGGGGGGCGGCTACAATGAGCAGTTCTTC. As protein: CASSQSGRGGGYNEQFF.